This is a list of T cell receptor beta chains from one sample in a study of beta chain features in type 1 diabetes. TCRdb's table, derived via immunoSEQ multiplex PCR, lists solely in-frame clones and lacks some. The repertoire holds roughly 700,000 clones, with roughly 13% as singletons. Sequencing was carried out using naive CD4+ T cells from blood. The receptors shown here come from a man between 18 and 35 years old with type 1 diabetes. Both conserved end residues are part of each CDR3. The order of the fields is CDR3 DNA, CDR3 protein, D gene, clone size, J gene, V gene. D genes are given only for firm matches. The size field is filled for only some rows; it gives once, few, many or a size class.

CDR3nt: TGTGCCAGCTCAGAGCAACAGGGGGAGACCCAGTACTTC
CDR3aa: CASSEQQGETQYF
d_gene: TRBD1
abundance: few
j_gene: TRBJ2-5
v_gene: TRBV18

CDR3nt: TGTGCCAGCAGCGTAGGGACTAGCGGGGCCCAAGAGACCCAGTACTTC
CDR3aa: CASSVGTSGAQETQYF
d_gene: TRBD2
abundance: few
j_gene: TRBJ2-5
v_gene: TRBV9

CDR3nt: TGTGCCAGCAGCTTGGGGGCAGGGCTCGACAATCAGCCCCAGCATTTT
CDR3aa: CASSLGAGLDNQPQHF
d_gene: -
abundance: few
j_gene: TRBJ1-5
v_gene: TRBV5-5

CDR3nt: TGTGCCAGCAGCTTAAGAGCGACGAGCTCCTACAATGAGCAGTTCTTC
CDR3aa: CASSLRATSSYNEQFF
d_gene: -
abundance: -
j_gene: TRBJ2-1
v_gene: TRBV11-2

CDR3nt: TGTGCCAGCAGTCAGGGTGTTGGCACAGATACGCAGTATTTT
CDR3aa: CASSQGVGTDTQYF
d_gene: -
abundance: few
j_gene: TRBJ2-3
v_gene: TRBV2

CDR3nt: TGTGCCAGCAGCTTCGGGACGGAGACCCAGTACTTC
CDR3aa: CASSFGTETQYF
d_gene: -
abundance: -
j_gene: TRBJ2-5
v_gene: TRBV7-2

CDR3nt: TGTGCCAGCCACCAGGGCTTTAATGAAAAACTGTTTTTT
CDR3aa: CASHQGFNEKLFF
d_gene: -
abundance: few
j_gene: TRBJ1-4
v_gene: TRBV25-1

CDR3nt: TGTGCCAGCAGCTTAACAGGCGGCAATCAGCCCCAGCATTTT
CDR3aa: CASSLTGGNQPQHF
d_gene: -
abundance: -
j_gene: TRBJ1-5
v_gene: TRBV7-9

CDR3nt: TGTGCCAGTAGTACGGGGAGGAATCAGCCCCAGCATTTT
CDR3aa: CASSTGRNQPQHF
d_gene: -
abundance: -
j_gene: TRBJ1-5
v_gene: TRBV19

CDR3nt: TGTGCCAGCAGCCCCGTCGGGGGGGACCTTACCTACGAGCAGTACTTC
CDR3aa: CASSPVGGDLTYEQYF
d_gene: TRBD2
abundance: -
j_gene: TRBJ2-7
v_gene: TRBV25-1

CDR3nt: TGTGCCAGCAGTTACTCGAAGGATGTATATGGCTACACCTTC
CDR3aa: CASSYSKDVYGYTF
d_gene: -
abundance: -
j_gene: TRBJ1-2
v_gene: TRBV6-5

CDR3nt: TGTGCCAGCAGCTTACTAGCGGGGGACGGCACAGATACGCAGTATTTT
CDR3aa: CASSLLAGDGTDTQYF
d_gene: TRBD2
abundance: -
j_gene: TRBJ2-3
v_gene: TRBV7-7

CDR3nt: TGCGCCAGCAGCTTGGAGGGCAGTATGAACACTGAAGCTTTCTTT
CDR3aa: CASSLEGSMNTEAFF
d_gene: -
abundance: -
j_gene: TRBJ1-1
v_gene: TRBV5-1

CDR3nt: TGTGCCAGCAGCCAGGGTACAGAATTCTATGGCTACACCTTC
CDR3aa: CASSQGTEFYGYTF
d_gene: -
abundance: -
j_gene: TRBJ1-2
v_gene: TRBV4-2

CDR3nt: TGTGCCTACGGGAGCTCTGGAAACACCATATATTTT
CDR3aa: CAYGSSGNTIYF
d_gene: -
abundance: -
j_gene: TRBJ1-3
v_gene: TRBV30

CDR3nt: TGTGCCAGCAGCCCCGACCGGGGTACTACCTATAATTCACCCCTCCACTTT
CDR3aa: CASSPDRGTTYNSPLHF
d_gene: -
abundance: -
j_gene: TRBJ1-6
v_gene: TRBV5-6

CDR3nt: TGTGCCAGCAGCGGCACTAGCGGGGGAGATACGCAGTATTTT
CDR3aa: CASSGTSGGDTQYF
d_gene: TRBD2
abundance: few
j_gene: TRBJ2-3
v_gene: TRBV9

CDR3nt: TGTGCCACCAGCATACAAGGTCTATACGAGCAGTACTTC
CDR3aa: CATSIQGLYEQYF
d_gene: -
abundance: few
j_gene: TRBJ2-7
v_gene: TRBV15

CDR3nt: TGCGCCAGCAGCCAAGAGGGGGTTAATCAGCCCCAGCATTTT
CDR3aa: CASSQEGVNQPQHF
d_gene: -
abundance: -
j_gene: TRBJ1-5
v_gene: TRBV4-3

CDR3nt: TGTGCCAGCAGCTTAGCGGAATACAATGAGCAGTTCTTC
CDR3aa: CASSLAEYNEQFF
d_gene: -
abundance: few
j_gene: TRBJ2-1
v_gene: TRBV7-6

CDR3nt: TGTGCCAGCAGCCCCGAGGGACGGCTTCCTAATGAAAAACTGTTTTTT
CDR3aa: CASSPEGRLPNEKLFF
d_gene: -
abundance: few
j_gene: TRBJ1-4
v_gene: TRBV5-4

CDR3nt: TGTGCCTGGGGACAGGGTCTCAATTCACCCCTCCACTTT
CDR3aa: CAWGQGLNSPLHF
d_gene: TRBD1
abundance: -
j_gene: TRBJ1-6
v_gene: TRBV30

CDR3nt: TGCGCCAGCAGCCAAGATGTAGCGGGTCCACCATCCAATGAGCAGTTCTTC
CDR3aa: CASSQDVAGPPSNEQFF
d_gene: TRBD2
abundance: few
j_gene: TRBJ2-1
v_gene: TRBV4-1

CDR3nt: TGTGCCATCAAAGGGGGCAATGAGCAGTTCTTC
CDR3aa: CAIKGGNEQFF
d_gene: -
abundance: -
j_gene: TRBJ2-1
v_gene: TRBV10-3

CDR3nt: TGCGCCAGCAGCCAAGACCGGGACAGCCGGAATCAGCCCCAGCATTTT
CDR3aa: CASSQDRDSRNQPQHF
d_gene: TRBD1
abundance: few
j_gene: TRBJ1-5
v_gene: TRBV4-1

CDR3nt: TGCGCCAGCAGCCAAGTTCCAGGGATCCCCAGCAATCAGCCCCAGCATTTT
CDR3aa: CASSQVPGIPSNQPQHF
d_gene: -
abundance: -
j_gene: TRBJ1-5
v_gene: TRBV4-1

CDR3nt: TGTGCCAGCGCTGGACAGGTTGGGGGCTACACCTTC
CDR3aa: CASAGQVGGYTF
d_gene: TRBD1
abundance: few
j_gene: TRBJ1-2
v_gene: TRBV2